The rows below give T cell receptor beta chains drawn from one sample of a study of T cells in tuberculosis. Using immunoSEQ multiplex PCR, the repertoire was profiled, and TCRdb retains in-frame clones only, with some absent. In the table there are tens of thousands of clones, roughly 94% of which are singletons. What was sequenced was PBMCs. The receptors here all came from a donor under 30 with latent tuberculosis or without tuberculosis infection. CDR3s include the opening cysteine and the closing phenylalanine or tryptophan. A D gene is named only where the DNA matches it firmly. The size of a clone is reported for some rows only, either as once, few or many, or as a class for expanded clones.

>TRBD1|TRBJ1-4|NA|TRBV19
CASRTGGAGEKLFF
TGTGCCAGTAGGACAGGGGGGGCTGGCGAAAAACTGTTTTTT
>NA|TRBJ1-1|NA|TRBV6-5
CASSVGLGSPEAFF
TGTGCCAGCAGTGTCGGATTAGGGAGCCCTGAAGCTTTCTTT
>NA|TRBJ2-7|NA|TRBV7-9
CASSLGGAIRYEQYF
TGTGCCAGCAGCTTAGGAGGTGCGATTCGGTACGAGCAGTACTTC
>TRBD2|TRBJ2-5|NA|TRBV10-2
CATGTSVETQYF
TGCGCCACCGGGACTAGCGTGGAGACCCAGTACTTC
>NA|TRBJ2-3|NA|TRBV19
CASSIGREGTDTQYF
TGTGCCAGTAGTATAGGCAGGGAAGGGACAGATACGCAGTATTTT
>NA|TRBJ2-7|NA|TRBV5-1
CASSGETPPYEQYF
TGCGCCAGCAGCGGGGAGACACCGCCCTACGAGCAGTACTTC
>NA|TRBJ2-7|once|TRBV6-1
CASSSRTVSYEQYF
TGTGCCAGCAGTTCCAGGACAGTCTCCTACGAGCAGTACTTC
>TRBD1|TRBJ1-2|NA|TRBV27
CASSITRQGVYGYTF
TGTGCCAGCAGTATTACGAGACAGGGCGTCTATGGCTACACCTTC
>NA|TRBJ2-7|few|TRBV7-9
CASRGLGGSYEQYF
TGTGCCAGCAGGGGTCTCGGGGGCTCCTACGAGCAGTACTTC
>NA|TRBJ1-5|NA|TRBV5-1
CASSPDGGNQPQHF
TGCGCCAGCAGCCCCGATGGCGGAAATCAGCCCCAGCATTTT
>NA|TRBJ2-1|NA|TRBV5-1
CASSSGLQERNEQFF
TGCGCCAGCAGCTCCGGGCTACAGGAAAGGAATGAGCAGTTCTTC
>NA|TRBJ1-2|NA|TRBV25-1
CASSEPSTVSNYGYTF
TGTGCCAGCAGTGAACCTTCGACAGTTTCTAACTATGGCTACACCTTC
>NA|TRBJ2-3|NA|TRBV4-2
CASSPEAGLSTDTQYF
TGTGCCAGCAGCCCCGAGGCGGGACTCAGCACAGATACGCAGTATTTT
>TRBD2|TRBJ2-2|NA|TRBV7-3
CASSPGLAVGELFF
TGTGCCAGCAGCCCCGGTCTAGCGGTGGGGGAGCTGTTTTTT
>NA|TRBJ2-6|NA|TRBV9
CASSGRYRGGDLYGANVLTF
TGTGCCAGCAGCGGTCGATATAGAGGAGGGGACCTCTATGGGGCCAACGTCCTGACTTTC
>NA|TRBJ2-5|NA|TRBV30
CAQEVGQETQYF
TGTGCCCAGGAAGTCGGTCAAGAGACCCAGTACTTC
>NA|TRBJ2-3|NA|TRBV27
CASSSKRSTDTQYF
TGTGCCAGCAGTTCCAAGCGGAGCACAGATACGCAGTATTTT
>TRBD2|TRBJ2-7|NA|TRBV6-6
CASSYGLAVNYEQYF
TGTGCCAGCAGTTACGGGCTAGCGGTTAACTACGAGCAGTACTTC
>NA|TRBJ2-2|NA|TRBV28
CASSPKNRDTGELFF
TGTGCCAGCAGCCCTAAGAACAGGGACACCGGGGAGCTGTTTTTT
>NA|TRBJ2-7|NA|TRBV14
CASSQEYRSYEQYF
TGTGCCAGCAGCCAAGAGTATAGAAGTTACGAGCAGTACTTC
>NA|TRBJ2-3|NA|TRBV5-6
CASSPRKDTQYF
TGTGCCAGCAGCCCCAGGAAAGATACGCAGTATTTT
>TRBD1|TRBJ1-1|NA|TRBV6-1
CASSEEAGGNTFF
TGTGCCAGCAGTGAAGAGGCAGGGGGCAATACTTTCTTT
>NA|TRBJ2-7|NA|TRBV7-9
CASSSTGEEQYF
TGTGCCAGCAGTTCCACTGGGGAGGAGCAGTACTTC
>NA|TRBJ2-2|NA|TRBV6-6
CASSTVGELFF
TGTGCCAGCAGTACTGTCGGGGAGCTGTTTTTT
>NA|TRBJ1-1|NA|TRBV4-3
CASSQEAFMNTEAFF
TGCGCCAGCAGCCAAGAAGCGTTTATGAACACTGAAGCTTTCTTT
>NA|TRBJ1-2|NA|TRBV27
CASSLGQGIYGYTF
TGTGCCAGCAGTTTGGGCCAAGGAATCTATGGCTACACCTTC
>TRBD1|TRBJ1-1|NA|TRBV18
CASSPDRGNTEAFF
TGTGCCAGCTCCCCGGACAGGGGGAACACTGAAGCTTTCTTT